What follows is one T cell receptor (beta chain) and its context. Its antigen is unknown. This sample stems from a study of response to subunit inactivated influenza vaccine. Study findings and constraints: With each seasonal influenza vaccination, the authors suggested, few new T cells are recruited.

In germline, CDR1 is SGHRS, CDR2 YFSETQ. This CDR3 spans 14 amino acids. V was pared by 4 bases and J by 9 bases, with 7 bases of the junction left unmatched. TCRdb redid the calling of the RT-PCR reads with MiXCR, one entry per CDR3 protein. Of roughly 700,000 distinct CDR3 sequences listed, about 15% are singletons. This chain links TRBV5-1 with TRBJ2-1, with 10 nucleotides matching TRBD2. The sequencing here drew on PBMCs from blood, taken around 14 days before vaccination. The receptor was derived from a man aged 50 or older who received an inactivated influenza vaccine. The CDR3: CASSAGTSAIEQFF. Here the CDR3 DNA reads TGCGCCAGCAGCGCCGGGACTAGCGCTATTGAGCAGTTCTTC.